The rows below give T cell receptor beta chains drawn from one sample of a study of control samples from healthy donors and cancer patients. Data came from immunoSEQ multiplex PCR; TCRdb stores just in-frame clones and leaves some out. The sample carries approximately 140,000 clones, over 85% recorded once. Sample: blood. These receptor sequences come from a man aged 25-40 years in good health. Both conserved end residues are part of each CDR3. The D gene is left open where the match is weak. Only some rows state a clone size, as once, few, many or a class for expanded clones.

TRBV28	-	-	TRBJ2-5	CASSTGPETQYF	TGTGCCAGCAGCACAGGGCCAGAGACCCAGTACTTC
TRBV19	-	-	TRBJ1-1	CATQPVRTQSTEAFF	TGTGCCACCCAGCCGGTCCGGACACAGAGCACTGAAGCTTTCTTT
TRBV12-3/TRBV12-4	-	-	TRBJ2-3	CASSLYTDTQYF	TGTGCCAGCAGTCTATACACAGATACGCAGTATTTT
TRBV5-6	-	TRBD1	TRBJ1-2	CASNYDREGYGYTF	TGTGCCAGCAACTACGACAGGGAGGGATATGGCTACACCTTC
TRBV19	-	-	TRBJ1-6	CASRKTLSSYNSPLHF	TGTGCCAGTAGAAAAACGTTGAGCTCCTATAATTCACCCCTCCACTTT
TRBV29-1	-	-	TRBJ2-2	CSAKGGNANTGELFF	TGCAGCGCAAAGGGGGGAAACGCGAACACCGGGGAGCTGTTTTTT
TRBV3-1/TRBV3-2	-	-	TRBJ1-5	CASRRLGRDYSNQPQHF	TGTGCCAGCAGACGGTTGGGCAGGGACTATAGCAATCAGCCCCAGCATTTT
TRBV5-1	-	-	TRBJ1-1	CASSLDGGFGAFF	TGCGCCAGCAGCTTGGATGGGGGATTTGGAGCTTTCTTT
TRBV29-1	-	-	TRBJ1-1	CSVVYGPANTEAFF	TGCAGCGTTGTTTACGGGCCAGCTAACACTGAAGCTTTCTTT
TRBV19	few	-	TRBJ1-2	CASSIMGANYGYTF	TGTGCCAGTAGTATTATGGGAGCTAACTATGGCTACACCTTC
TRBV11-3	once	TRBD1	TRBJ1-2	CASSLETGNYGYTF	TGTGCCAGCAGCTTAGAGACAGGGAACTATGGCTACACCTTC
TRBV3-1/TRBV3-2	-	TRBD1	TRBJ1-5	CASSQLRTGRGNQPQHF	TGTGCCAGCAGCCAATTGCGGACAGGGCGAGGGAATCAGCCCCAGCATTTT
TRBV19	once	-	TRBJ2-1	CASSIVQGGNEQFF	TGTGCCAGTAGTATAGTCCAGGGGGGCAATGAGCAGTTCTTC
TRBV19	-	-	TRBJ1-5	CASSDRLYQPQHF	TGTGCCAGTAGCGACAGGCTTTATCAGCCCCAGCATTTT
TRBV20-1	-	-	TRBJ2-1	CSASQGSYNEQFF	TGCAGTGCTAGTCAAGGGTCCTACAATGAGCAGTTCTTC
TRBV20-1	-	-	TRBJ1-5	CSASRGWSSNQPQHF	TGCAGTGCTAGTAGGGGGTGGTCAAGCAATCAGCCCCAGCATTTT
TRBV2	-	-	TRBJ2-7	CASSVNPYEQYF	TGTGCCAGCAGTGTAAACCCCTACGAGCAGTACTTC
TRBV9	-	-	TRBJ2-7	CASSSRGDEQYF	TGTGCCAGCAGCTCGAGGGGAGACGAGCAGTACTTC
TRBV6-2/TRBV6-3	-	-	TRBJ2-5	CASSYSGRVIETQYF	TGTGCCAGCAGTTACTCGGGAAGGGTTATAGAGACCCAGTACTTC
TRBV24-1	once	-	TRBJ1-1	CATSLISAGKILNTEAFF	TGTGCCACCAGCCTGATTTCCGCCGGAAAGATTCTTAACACTGAAGCTTTCTTT
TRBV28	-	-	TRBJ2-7	CASSWGSEQYF	TGTGCCAGCAGTTGGGGCAGCGAGCAGTACTTC
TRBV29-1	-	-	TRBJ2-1	CSVEPSGPNNEQFF	TGCAGCGTTGAACCCAGCGGGCCTAACAATGAGCAGTTCTTC
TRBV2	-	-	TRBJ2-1	CASGGGLNEQFF	TGTGCCAGCGGGGGAGGCCTCAATGAGCAGTTCTTC
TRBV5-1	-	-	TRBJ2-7	CASSWRGGASDEQYF	TGCGCCAGCAGCTGGAGGGGGGGGGCCTCCGACGAGCAGTACTTC
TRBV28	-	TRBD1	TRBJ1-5	CASSSTGGYNQPQHF	TGTGCCAGCAGCTCTACAGGGGGTTACAATCAGCCCCAGCATTTT
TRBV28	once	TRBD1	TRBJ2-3	CASRPTGLLTSTDTQYF	TGTGCCAGCAGACCGACAGGGCTCTTAACCAGCACAGATACGCAGTATTTT
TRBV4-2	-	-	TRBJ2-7	CASSQLTPGSYEQYF	TGTGCCAGCAGCCAACTGACTCCAGGCTCCTACGAGCAGTACTTC
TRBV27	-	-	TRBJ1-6	CASSALRGKSYNSPLHF	TGTGCCAGCAGTGCTCTGAGGGGAAAATCCTATAATTCACCCCTCCACTTT
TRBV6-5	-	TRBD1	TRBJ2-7	CASSYSGQGRYEQYF	TGTGCCAGCAGTTACTCGGGACAGGGGAGGTACGAGCAGTACTTC
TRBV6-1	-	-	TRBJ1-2	CASSEAAGPWGYTF	TGTGCCAGCAGTGAGGCGGCAGGCCCATGGGGCTACACCTTC
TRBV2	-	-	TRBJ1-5	CASSEDRASHQPQHF	TGTGCCAGCAGTGAGGACAGAGCCTCGCATCAGCCCCAGCATTTT
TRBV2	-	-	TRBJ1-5	CASSDINSNQPQHF	TGTGCCAGCAGTGACATTAATAGCAATCAGCCCCAGCATTTT
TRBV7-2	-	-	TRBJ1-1	CASSFFRGGNTEAFF	TGTGCCAGCAGCTTTTTTCGTGGGGGGAACACTGAAGCTTTCTTT
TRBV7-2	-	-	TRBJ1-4	CASSLRTERSEKLFF	TGTGCCAGCAGCCTCCGGACAGAGAGGAGTGAAAAACTGTTTTTT
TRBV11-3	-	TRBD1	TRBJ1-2	CASSIRGRGDGYTF	TGTGCCAGCAGCATCAGGGGGCGTGGGGATGGCTACACCTTC
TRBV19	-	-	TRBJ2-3	CASSRRARTDTQYF	TGTGCCAGTAGCAGAAGGGCGCGGACAGATACGCAGTATTTT
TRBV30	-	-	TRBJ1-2	CAWSVRIGGRDGYTF	TGTGCCTGGAGTGTCCGAATCGGCGGGCGTGATGGCTACACCTTC
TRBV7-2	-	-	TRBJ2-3	CASSLRPGSTDTQYF	TGTGCCAGCAGCTTAAGACCAGGTAGCACAGATACGCAGTATTTT
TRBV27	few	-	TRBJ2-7	CASSLSQGYYEQYF	TGTGCCAGCAGTTTATCCCAGGGGTACTACGAGCAGTACTTC
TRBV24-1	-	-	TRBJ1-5	CATSEGYNHNQPQHF	TGTGCCACCAGTGAAGGCTATAACCACAATCAGCCCCAGCATTTT
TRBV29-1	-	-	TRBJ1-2	CSVTKAGEKGYGYTF	TGCAGCGTTACCAAGGCAGGGGAAAAAGGCTATGGCTACACCTTC
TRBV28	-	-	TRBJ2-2	CASGLQLGARRVFTGELFF	TGTGCCAGCGGATTGCAATTGGGGGCTAGGCGGGTCTTCACCGGGGAGCTGTTTTTT
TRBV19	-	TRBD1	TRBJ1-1	CASKQGATEAFF	TGTGCCAGTAAGCAGGGGGCCACTGAAGCTTTCTTT
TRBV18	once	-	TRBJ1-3	CASSEVTSGNTIYF	TGTGCCAGCTCGGAAGTAACCTCTGGAAACACCATATATTTT
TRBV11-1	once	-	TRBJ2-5	CASSFDRGGEETQYF	TGTGCCAGCAGCTTTGACAGGGGAGGGGAAGAGACCCAGTACTTC
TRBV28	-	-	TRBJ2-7	CASSVHSTTYEQYF	TGTGCCAGCAGTGTACACTCGACTACCTACGAGCAGTACTTC
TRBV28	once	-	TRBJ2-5	CASSPRGAQYF	TGTGCCAGCAGTCCCCGTGGAGCCCAGTACTTC
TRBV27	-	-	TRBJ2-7	CASSLSPRLALAYEQYF	TGTGCCAGCAGTTTATCCCCTCGGCTAGCGTTAGCCTACGAGCAGTACTTC
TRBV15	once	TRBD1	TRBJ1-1	CATGTGGLNTEAFF	TGTGCCACCGGGACAGGGGGTTTGAACACTGAAGCTTTCTTT
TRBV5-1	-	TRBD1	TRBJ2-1	CASRQGAYNEQFF	TGCGCCAGCAGACAGGGGGCCTACAATGAGCAGTTCTTC
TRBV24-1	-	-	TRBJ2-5	CATSYQETQYF	TGTGCCACCAGTTACCAAGAGACCCAGTACTTC
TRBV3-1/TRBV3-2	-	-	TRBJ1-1	CASSNGGGTEAFF	TGTGCCAGCTCTAACGGGGGCGGCACTGAAGCTTTCTTT
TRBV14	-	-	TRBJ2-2	CASSQRGRGTGELFF	TGTGCCAGCAGCCAAAGGGGCCGAGGCACCGGGGAGCTGTTTTTT
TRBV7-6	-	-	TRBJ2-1	CASSLTGGEHNEQFF	TGTGCCAGCAGCCTCACAGGGGGGGAGCACAATGAGCAGTTCTTC